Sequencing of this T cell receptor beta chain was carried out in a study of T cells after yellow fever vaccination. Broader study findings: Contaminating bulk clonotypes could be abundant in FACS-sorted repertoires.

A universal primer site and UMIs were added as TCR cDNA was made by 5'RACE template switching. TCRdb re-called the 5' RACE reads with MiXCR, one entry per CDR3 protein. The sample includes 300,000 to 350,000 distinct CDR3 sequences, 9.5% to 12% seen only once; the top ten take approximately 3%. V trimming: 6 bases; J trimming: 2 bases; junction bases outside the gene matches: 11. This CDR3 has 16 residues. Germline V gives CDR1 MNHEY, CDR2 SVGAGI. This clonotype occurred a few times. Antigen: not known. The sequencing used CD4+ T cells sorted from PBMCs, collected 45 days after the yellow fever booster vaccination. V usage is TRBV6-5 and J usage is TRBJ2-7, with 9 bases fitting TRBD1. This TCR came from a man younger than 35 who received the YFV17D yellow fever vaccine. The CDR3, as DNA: TGTGCCAGCAGCCCGGGACAGGGAAGAGGGGCCTACGAGCAGTACTTC. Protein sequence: CASSPGQGRGAYEQYF.